Listed below are T cell receptor beta chains from one sample, sequenced in a study of cytomegalovirus exposure and HLA in healthy donors. Clones were sequenced by immunoSEQ multiplex PCR, and TCRdb holds only the in-frame ones, with some missing. The table records 90,000 to 120,000 clones, about 80% of them present only once. The source material was PBMCs. The receptors were gathered from a woman aged 40 to 50 in good health and CMV-seronegative. Both conserved end residues are part of each CDR3. The order of the fields is CDR3 protein, CDR3 DNA, D gene, V gene, J gene, clone size. The D gene is left open where the match is weak. For some rows the clone size is stated as once, few or many, or as a class when expanded; others skip it.

CDR3 protein: CASSRAGLNYGYTF
CDR3 DNA: TGTGCCAGCAGTAGGGCAGGGCTTAACTATGGCTACACCTTC
D gene: NA
V gene: TRBV28
J gene: TRBJ1-2
clone size: NA

CDR3 protein: CASSFGRTESSQPQHF
CDR3 DNA: TGTGCCAGCAGCTTTGGTCGGACAGAAAGTTCTCAGCCCCAGCATTTT
D gene: NA
V gene: TRBV7-3
J gene: TRBJ1-5
clone size: NA

CDR3 protein: CASSLDSRNYGYTF
CDR3 DNA: TGTGCCAGCAGTTTGGACAGTCGAAACTATGGCTACACCTTC
D gene: NA
V gene: TRBV6-5
J gene: TRBJ1-2
clone size: once

CDR3 protein: CASSDDQGGFF
CDR3 DNA: TGTGCCAGCAGTGACGATCAGGGGGGTTTCTTT
D gene: TRBD1
V gene: TRBV7-9
J gene: TRBJ1-1
clone size: NA

CDR3 protein: CASSLGTALSYNYGYTF
CDR3 DNA: TGTGCCAGCAGCCTGGGGACAGCCCTATCTTATAACTATGGCTACACCTTC
D gene: TRBD1
V gene: TRBV11-3
J gene: TRBJ1-2
clone size: NA

CDR3 protein: CASSLVLAKNIQYF
CDR3 DNA: TGTGCCAGCAGCTTGGTACTAGCCAAAAACATTCAGTACTTC
D gene: NA
V gene: TRBV5-5
J gene: TRBJ2-4
clone size: NA

CDR3 protein: CASSPPSLATGELFF
CDR3 DNA: TGTGCCAGTAGTCCACCTTCACTAGCGACCGGGGAGCTGTTTTTT
D gene: TRBD2
V gene: TRBV19
J gene: TRBJ2-2
clone size: few

CDR3 protein: CASSFSSPGGPRTGELFF
CDR3 DNA: TGTGCCAGCAGCTTTTCATCCCCGGGAGGGCCCCGTACCGGGGAGCTGTTTTTT
D gene: TRBD2
V gene: TRBV11-2
J gene: TRBJ2-2
clone size: once

CDR3 protein: CAWSVQDPNVLTF
CDR3 DNA: TGTGCCTGGAGTGTACAAGATCCCAACGTCCTGACTTTC
D gene: NA
V gene: TRBV30
J gene: TRBJ2-6
clone size: NA

CDR3 protein: CASSLSHSNTEAFF
CDR3 DNA: TGTGCCAGCAGTTTATCACATTCGAACACTGAAGCTTTCTTT
D gene: NA
V gene: TRBV27
J gene: TRBJ1-1
clone size: NA

CDR3 protein: CARSFLCGRGPPYEQYF
CDR3 DNA: TGTGCCAGAAGCTTCCTTTGCGGCAGGGGGCCCCCCTACGAGCAGTACTTC
D gene: TRBD1
V gene: TRBV5-3
J gene: TRBJ2-7
clone size: NA

CDR3 protein: CASSLLGLAHTDTQYF
CDR3 DNA: TGTGCCAGCAGTTTACTGGGACTAGCGCACACAGATACGCAGTATTTT
D gene: TRBD2
V gene: TRBV28
J gene: TRBJ2-3
clone size: NA

CDR3 protein: CASSLQGRDYGYTF
CDR3 DNA: TGTGCCAGCAGTTTGCAGGGAAGAGATTATGGCTACACCTTC
D gene: NA
V gene: TRBV28
J gene: TRBJ1-2
clone size: NA